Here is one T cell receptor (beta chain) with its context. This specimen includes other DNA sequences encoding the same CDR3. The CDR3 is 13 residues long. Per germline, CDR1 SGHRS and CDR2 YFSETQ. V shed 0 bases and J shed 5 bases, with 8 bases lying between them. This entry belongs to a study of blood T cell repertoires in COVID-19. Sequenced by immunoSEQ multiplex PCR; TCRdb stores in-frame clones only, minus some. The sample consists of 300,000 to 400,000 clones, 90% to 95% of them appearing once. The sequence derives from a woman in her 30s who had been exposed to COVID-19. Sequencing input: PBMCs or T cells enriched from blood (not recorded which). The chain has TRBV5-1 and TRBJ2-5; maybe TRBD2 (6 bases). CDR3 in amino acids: CASSLGGGETQYF. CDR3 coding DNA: TGCGCCAGCAGCTTGGGTGGAGGGGAGACCCAGTACTTC.